The following is a T cell receptor (beta chain) sequence with its context. V was shortened by 1 base and J by 1 base, with 8 bases between the two germline ends. CDR1 and CDR2 from the germline V gene are SGHDT and YYEEEE. CDR3 length: 14 residues. This entry comes from a study of blood T cell repertoires in COVID-19. Study summary: Sites across the United States, Italy and Spain contributed samples from acute and convalescent COVID-19. PBMCs, B-cell-depleted T cells, or T cells were the source of the cDNA or gDNA that made up the material.

Original analysis: Estimated nucleated cell counts came from reference gene primer amplification. Sequencing was performed with immunoSEQ multiplex PCR; in TCRdb, only in-frame clones are kept and a portion is missing. The D gene and trimming were derived from the DNA, and the V and J assignments and clone size from that table. The table lists approximately 290,000 clones, 80% to 90% of them singletons. The TCR originated in a man aged 25 to 45 with acute or convalescent COVID-19. The chain has TRBV5-6 and TRBJ1-2; D is undetermined. Sequencing was carried out using peripheral blood. The CDR3 DNA reads as TGTGCCAGCAGCTTGATGTCCTATAACTATGGCTACACCTTC. It specifies CASSLMSYNYGYTF.